Shown below are 9 T cell receptor beta chains from a single sample sequenced in a study of shared clonotypes between healthy human individuals. Assay: immunoSEQ multiplex PCR; the TCRdb copy retains only in-frame clones and omits some. This table holds about 980,000 clones, roughly 72% found once. Sequenced: memory CD4+ T cells sorted from blood. Subset described: CD45RA-negative fraction. Source of these receptors: a man aged 18 to 29 in good health.

The chain employs TRBV2 and TRBJ2-3; 9 bases align to TRBD2. The CDR3 has 16 amino acids. V gave up 4 bases and J gave up 3 bases; unmatched junction bases: 8. The V gene's germline CDR1 is SNHLY and CDR2 FYNNEI. CDR3 amino acids: CASSVGGRAGTDTQYF. Here the CDR3 DNA reads TGTGCCAGCAGTGTCGGCGGGAGGGCCGGGACAGATACGCAGTATTTT.

Of note for this clone: Distinct nucleotide sequences in the sample also encode this CDR3. The CDR3 sequence: CASSEGPYSGNTIYF. CDR3 nucleotides: TGTGCCAGCAGTGAGGGGCCGTACTCTGGAAACACCATATATTTT. The rearrangement joins TRBV6-1 to TRBJ1-3; D may be TRBD1 (5 bases). This CDR3 contains 15 residues. CDR1 is MNHNS and CDR2 is SASEGT in the germline V gene. The ends were cut back, 3 bases at V and 0 bases at J, with 9 bases in the middle.

In regard to this clone: One end of the junction is discordant with germline, which a read error may explain. The chain uses TRBV7-8 and TRBJ2-1; D is possibly TRBD1 (5 bases). From germline, CDR1 is SGHVS and CDR2 FQNEAQ. This CDR3 region has 14 residues. The CDR3 nucleotides read TGTGCCAGCAGCGTAGCAGGGACCTACAATGAGCAGTTCTTC. This gives the protein CASSVAGTYNEQFF.

CDR3 coding DNA: TGCGCCAGCAGCCCCTCTAGCGGGGGCCATGGAGATACGCAGTATTTT. Its protein is CASSPSSGGHGDTQYF. V gene TRBV4-1 combines with J gene TRBJ2-3, with 10 nucleotides matching TRBD2. Germline values: CDR1 MGHRA, CDR2 YSYEKL. V lost 4 bases and J lost 5; bases outside the gene matches: 9. The CDR3 totals 16 residues.

V gene TRBV2 combines with J gene TRBJ2-7, with D maybe TRBD2 (6 bases). Germline CDR1 is SNHLY and CDR2 is FYNNEI. Trimming shortened V by 8 bases and J by 4 bases, and 21 bases separated the two germline ends. This CDR3 comprises 15 residues. CDR3 bases: TGTGCCAGCCGGGGGTCCCCCATAGCGGCGTACGAGCAGTACTTC. Residues: CASRGSPIAAYEQYF.

CDR3 residues: CASSLSGQGIGGELFF. CDR3 nucleotides: TGTGCCAGCAGTTTATCAGGGCAGGGAATAGGCGGGGAGCTGTTTTTT. The V and J genes are TRBV28 and TRBJ2-2, with D possibly being TRBD1 (5 bases). With 1 base removed from V and 7 bases from J, the gap between germline ends came to 16 bases. The germline CDR1 and CDR2 sequences are MDHEN and SYDVKM. The CDR3 has 16 amino acids.

This clone has a single count. The rearrangement joins TRBV27 to TRBJ1-5; 7 nucleotides match TRBD1. CDR1 MNHEY and CDR2 SMNVEV come from the germline V gene (reference sequence). This CDR3 is 13 amino acids long. The junction had 3 bases not matched to a gene; V was cut back by 3 bases and J by 7 bases. CDR3 sequence: CASSLDRRQPQHF. The CDR3 DNA reads as TGTGCCAGCAGTTTGGACAGGCGGCAGCCCCAGCATTTT.

The V gene is TRBV18, the J gene TRBJ1-2; 7 positions agree with TRBD1. V was clipped by 3 bases and J by 3 bases; unmatched bases: 10. Germline loops: CDR1 KGHSH, CDR2 LQKENI. CDR3 length equals 16 residues. CDR3 in DNA: TGTGCCAGCTCACCGGGGACAGTCGATCTATACTATGGCTACACCTTC. It translates to CASSPGTVDLYYGYTF.

The chain recombines TRBV5-4 with TRBJ2-5; D is possibly TRBD1 (6 bases). In germline, CDR1 is SGHNT, CDR2 YYREEE (reference sequence). This CDR3 spans 15 amino acids. V was cut by 0 bases and J by 4 bases, with 13 bases left in between. The CDR3 reads CASSLDGLGGETQYF. CDR3 DNA: TGTGCCAGCAGCTTGGATGGTTTAGGGGGAGAGACCCAGTACTTC.